These T cell receptor beta chains were read from a single sample in a study of T-cell reconstitution after alpha-beta-depleted transplantation in children. Via MiXCR, TCRdb re-called the PCR reads, giving one row per CDR3 protein. Of around 360,000 distinct CDR3 sequences in the sample, about a tenth are singletons; the top ten hold 2% to 2.5%. Sequences were derived from PBMCs from the stem cell graft donor, sampled from the stem cell graft. The receptors originated from a human donor who donated a stem cell graft to a child with acute lymphoblastic leukemia. CDR3s include the opening cysteine and the closing phenylalanine or tryptophan. D genes are given only for firm matches. Size is omitted from some rows. Given values are once, few, many or a class for expanded clones.

CDR3: CASSPPAGGTNEKLFF; DNA: TGTGCCAGCTCACCACCTGCGGGGGGAACTAATGAAAAACTGTTTTTT; size: NA; J: TRBJ1-4; D: NA; V: TRBV18
CDR3: CASSFHPDGYTF; DNA: TGTGCCAGCAGCTTCCATCCGGATGGCTACACCTTC; size: few; J: TRBJ1-2; D: NA; V: TRBV7-9
CDR3: CSVVTTDTQYF; DNA: TGCAGCGTTGTTACTACAGATACGCAGTATTTT; size: many; J: TRBJ2-3; D: NA; V: TRBV29-1
CDR3: CSARPLGTTSGNTIYF; DNA: TGCAGTGCTAGACCCCTCGGGACCACCTCTGGAAACACCATATATTTT; size: few; J: TRBJ1-3; D: NA; V: TRBV20-1
CDR3: CSAGNTGNEQYF; DNA: TGCAGTGCCGGGAATACAGGGAACGAGCAGTACTTC; size: few; J: TRBJ2-7; D: NA; V: TRBV20-1
CDR3: CASSLGQLRLAGGNEQFF; DNA: TGTGCCAGCAGTTTAGGGCAGTTAAGACTAGCGGGAGGCAATGAGCAGTTCTTC; size: many; J: TRBJ2-1; D: TRBD2; V: TRBV12-3/TRBV12-4
CDR3: CASSILRGSYEQYF; DNA: TGCGCCAGCAGTATCCTGAGAGGGTCCTACGAGCAGTACTTC; size: many; J: TRBJ2-7; D: NA; V: TRBV5-1
CDR3: CTSETGRNQPQHF; DNA: TGCACATCGGAGACAGGGAGGAATCAGCCCCAGCATTTT; size: few; J: TRBJ1-5; D: TRBD1; V: TRBV5-1
CDR3: CASSFSWGTGRREQYF; DNA: TGTGCCAGCAGTTTTTCTTGGGGGACAGGGAGGCGCGAGCAGTACTTC; size: NA; J: TRBJ2-7; D: TRBD1; V: TRBV27
CDR3: CASSHTGGINTGELFF; DNA: TGCGCCAGCAGCCACACAGGGGGGATAAACACCGGGGAGCTGTTTTTT; size: few; J: TRBJ2-2; D: TRBD1; V: TRBV5-1
CDR3: CASSDIRTGGELFF; DNA: TGTGCCAGCAGTGACATCAGGACAGGAGGGGAGCTGTTTTTT; size: few; J: TRBJ2-2; D: TRBD1; V: TRBV25-1
CDR3: CASSVGQGGNQPQHF; DNA: TGTGCCAGCAGCGTGGGACAGGGAGGCAATCAGCCCCAGCATTTT; size: few; J: TRBJ1-5; D: TRBD1; V: TRBV7-9
CDR3: CSARDPTGGGEKLFF; DNA: TGCAGTGCTAGAGATCCGACGGGAGGTGGTGAAAAACTGTTTTTT; size: NA; J: TRBJ1-4; D: NA; V: TRBV20-1
CDR3: CASSRQATNEKLFF; DNA: TGTGCCAGCAGCAGACAGGCAACTAATGAAAAACTGTTTTTT; size: many; J: TRBJ1-4; D: NA; V: TRBV7-2
CDR3: CASSLVPGGLADTQYF; DNA: TGTGCCAGCAGCTTAGTACCGGGAGGGCTTGCGGATACGCAGTATTTT; size: NA; J: TRBJ2-3; D: TRBD2; V: TRBV7-2
CDR3: CASSSPTGHEQYF; DNA: TGTGCCAGCAGCAGCCCGACAGGGCACGAGCAGTACTTC; size: NA; J: TRBJ2-7; D: TRBD1; V: TRBV7-9
CDR3: CASSSGPRGQETQYF; DNA: TGTGCCAGCAGTTCCGGTCCGAGGGGACAAGAGACCCAGTACTTC; size: NA; J: TRBJ2-5; D: NA; V: TRBV5-6